The present T cell receptor (beta chain) was sequenced within a study of long-term antiretroviral therapy in people with HIV. General study findings and limits: The study found narrower CDR3 length ranges in HIV repertoires than in controls.

Points on this clone: Its target is unknown.

This was the immunoSEQ v3.0 assay at survey level. Sequencing was designed to cover about 35,000-50,000 T-cell genomes in each sample. The method was immunoSEQ multiplex PCR; TCRdb's version includes in-frame clones alone and lacks a portion of them. The table shows around 4,400 clones, with around 89% occurring only once. The V end lost 8 bases, the J end lost 1 base, and 13 bases lay between the germline ends. The CDR3 loop spans 14 amino acids. Germline lookup yields CDR1 MNHNY and CDR2 SVGAGI (reference sequence). This clonotype was sampled from a woman aged 50 to 60 with HIV. V and J are TRBV6-6 and TRBJ2-3; possible D gene TRBD2, 6 bases. Sequencing was performed on unsorted PBMCs, taken 1.3 years after starting antiretroviral therapy. The CDR3 DNA reads TGTGCCAGCCTGATGGGGGGTCGCACAGATACGCAGTATTTT. Translated: CASLMGGRTDTQYF.